The 27 T cell receptor beta chains below all came from one sample that was sequenced in a study of T cells in Graves' hyperthyroidism and ophthalmopathy (dated by TCRdb to the late 2010s). The library was built by means of multiplex PCR. The sequencer listed for this sample is Illumina HiSeq 2000. The TCR beta CDR3 regions were amplified from the RNA transcripts. The first round of RT-PCR for the TCR CDR3 was performed with the HTBI primer set and the Qiagen OneStep RT-PCR kit. Starting from the raw public reads, TCRdb applied fastp trimming at Q25, assembled clones with MiXCR and retained in-frame beta chains. Each record represents a unique CDR3 protein, reported with the most common genes and DNA among its rows. This sample lists about 680,000 distinct CDR3 sequences; 35% were detected once. The top ten constitute about a third of the sample. The sequenced sample was blood. These receptors came from a woman between 40 and 50 years old with Graves' hyperthyroidism.

The chain employs TRBV4-1 and TRBJ1-6; D is perhaps TRBD1 (5 bases). V lost 1 base, J lost 3 bases, and 10 bases lay in between. The CDR3 consists of 16 residues. Germline V lookup: CDR1 MGHRA, CDR2 YSYEKL. This chain's CDR3 is CASSQARDGYNSPLHF. The CDR3 nucleotides are TGCGCCAGCAGCCAAGCCCGGGACGGCTATAATTCACCCCTCCACTTT.

The chain is built from TRBV19 and TRBJ2-1; D is undetermined. The V end was cut by 3 bases, the J end by 10 bases, with 7 bases between. CDR1 is LNHDA and CDR2 is SQIVND in the germline V gene (reference sequence). The CDR3 spans 11 residues. CDR3 in DNA: TGTGCCAGTAGTATGGCGAAGGAGCAGTTCTTC. Protein product: CASSMAKEQFF.

The genes are TRBV2 and TRBJ1-1; no clear D gene. V dropped 5 bases and J dropped 10 bases, with 20 bases sitting between them. This CDR3 has 14 amino acids. Germline CDR1 is SNHLY and CDR2 is FYNNEI. CDR3 nucleotides: TGTGCCAGCAGTCGGGTAGCCCTGGGAAGGGTAGCTTTCTTT. It specifies CASSRVALGRVAFF.

As for this clonotype: This may stem from a read error, because a much larger clone lies one nucleotide away. This sequence joins TRBV25-1 and TRBJ2-6; D unresolved. Looked up from germline, CDR1 is MGHDK and CDR2 is SYGVNS. The CDR3 contains 18 residues. CDR3 bases: TGTGCCGGCAGTGAATCCCAATCTTCCATCTCTGGGGCCAACGTCCTGACTTTC. As protein: CAGSESQSSISGANVLTF. The whole variable domain, filled in from reference TRBV25-1 and TRBJ2-6, reads EADIYQTPRYLVIGTGKKITLECSQTMGHDKMYWYQQDPGMELHLIHYSYGVNSTEKGDLSSESTVSRIRTEHFPLTLESARPSHTSQYLCAGSESQSSISGANVLTFGAGSRLTVL.

This clonotype showed up many times. The chain has TRBV5-6 and TRBJ1-2; 8 positions match TRBD1. Germline lookup yields CDR1 SGHDT and CDR2 YYEEEE. The CDR3 sequence is 16 residues long. V shed 1 base, J shed 5 bases, and the junction held 10 bases outside the gene matches. The CDR3: CASSLRRQTGDYGYTF. CDR3 DNA sequence: TGTGCCAGCAGCTTGAGACGTCAGACAGGGGATTATGGCTACACCTTC.

The chain combines TRBV5-1 with TRBJ1-5, with D possibly matching TRBD1 (5 bases). Germline V gene data show CDR1 as SGHRS and CDR2 as YFSETQ. The CDR3 is made up of 15 amino acids. V shed 2 bases and J shed 6 bases, with 15 bases lying between them. The CDR3: CASSFLPLGVQPQHF. The CDR3, as DNA: TGCGCCAGCAGCTTCCTACCCTTGGGGGTTCAGCCCCAGCATTTT.

This clonotype was recorded many times. The chain is built from TRBV29-1 and TRBJ2-5, with a possible D match to TRBD2 (6 bases). From germline, CDR1 is SQVTM and CDR2 ANQGSEA. The CDR3 length is 16 residues. Trimming removed 8 bases at V and 4 bases at J, with 26 bases between. CDR3 sequence (DNA): TGCAGCCTCGAATTCGGCGGGATAGGGGACGGAGAGACCCAGTACTTC. Its translation: CSLEFGGIGDGETQYF.

The J gene is TRBJ1-2, the V gene TRBV25-1, with TRBD1 as a possible D gene (6 bases). Germline-derived CDR1 and CDR2 are MGHDK and SYGVNS. The CDR3 is 10 amino acids. Trimming took 11 bases from V and 2 from J, leaving 6 bases between them. The CDR3 spells CADRNYGYTF. The CDR3 nucleotides are TGTGCCGACAGGAACTATGGCTACACCTTC.

This clonotype has at least ten counts. This sequence joins TRBV20-1 and TRBJ2-5, with 9 bases that match TRBD2. With V trimmed by 4 bases and J by 5 bases, 11 bases remained unmatched. The CDR3 has 15 amino acids. Germline lookup yields CDR1 DFQATT and CDR2 SNEGSKA (reference sequence). In DNA form, the CDR3 reads TGCAGTGCTAATTCTCTAGCGGGAACCACTGAGACCCAGTACTTC. Translation: CSANSLAGTTETQYF.

Many counts were recorded for this clonotype. V and J are TRBV12-3 or TRBV12-4 and TRBJ1-2; possibly TRBD1 for D (6 bases). Trimming took 11 bases from V and 6 from J, leaving 10 bases between them. There are 10 residues in the CDR3. The CDR3 sequence is CASRGNGYTF. DNA for the CDR3: TGTGCCTCCAGGGGTAATGGCTACACCTTC.

The V call is TRBV6-1, the J call TRBJ1-2; weak D call: TRBD1 (6 bases). Germline CDR1 is MNHNS and CDR2 is SASEGT. The V and J ends lost 6 bases and 2 bases respectively, with 16 bases between them. The CDR3 is made up of 15 amino acids. The CDR3 protein is CASSPTSGGNYGYTF. The CDR3 nucleotides read TGTGCCAGCAGCCCAACTAGCGGGGGCAACTATGGCTACACCTTC.

This clonotype was detected only a few times. The chain couples TRBV10-3 to TRBJ2-5; TRBD1 matches 7 bases. Germline lookup yields CDR1 ENHRY and CDR2 SYGVKD. V was clipped by 10 bases and J by 5 bases; unmatched bases: 4. The CDR3 contains 11 residues. The CDR3 region has the DNA TGTGCCACGGGGACAGAGGAGACCCAGTACTTC. This sequence encodes CATGTEETQYF.

This clonotype was seen many times. This chain uses TRBV10-3 with TRBJ2-2; 8 nucleotides match TRBD1. This CDR3 contains 15 residues. Germline values: CDR1 ENHRY, CDR2 SYGVKD. Germline trimming cut 4 bases from V and 4 bases from J; bases unmatched to any gene: 5. CDR3 region: CAISGPGQVTGELFF. The CDR3 nucleotides read TGTGCCATCAGTGGACCGGGACAGGTCACCGGGGAGCTGTTTTTT.

This clonotype came up many times. The chain couples TRBV25-1 to TRBJ1-5, with a weak D call TRBD1 (6 bases). The germline gives CDR1 MGHDK, CDR2 SYGVNS. V lost 5 bases to trimming and J lost 0 bases, with 17 bases between them. The CDR3 totals 17 residues. CDR3 sequence: CASSQAGDTNSNQPQHF. CDR3 DNA sequence: TGTGCCAGCAGTCAGGCAGGGGATACTAATAGCAATCAGCCCCAGCATTTT. The variable domain in full, with the rest retrieved from reference TRBV25-1 and TRBJ1-5, is EADIYQTPRYLVIGTGKKITLECSQTMGHDKMYWYQQDPGMELHLIHYSYGVNSTEKGDLSSESTVSRIRTEHFPLTLESARPSHTSQYLCASSQAGDTNSNQPQHFGDGTRLSIL.

V is TRBV3-1 and J is TRBJ1-4; 9 bases match TRBD1. This CDR3 is 15 amino acids long. With 5 bases clipped from V and 8 bases from J, the junction kept 9 bases outside the gene matches. The germline gives CDR1 LGHDT, CDR2 YNNKEL (reference sequence). CDR3 nucleotides: TGTGCCAGCAGCGTCGGGACAGGGCGGGACGAAAAACTGTTTTTT. This sequence encodes CASSVGTGRDEKLFF.

This clonotype was picked up a small number of times. The chain has TRBV30 and TRBJ1-2, with 9 bases identical to TRBD1. The CDR3 contains 14 residues. With V trimmed by 8 bases and J by 5 bases, 12 bases remained unmatched. Germline lookup yields CDR1 GTSNPN and CDR2 SVGIG (reference sequence). DNA for the CDR3: TGTGCCCTGGTACGGGACAGGGCGATTTATGGCTACACCTTC. Its protein product is CALVRDRAIYGYTF.

The V call is TRBV11-2, the J call TRBJ2-7; no clear D. The V end lost 2 bases, the J end lost 6 bases, and 2 bases lay between the germline ends. Germline CDR1 is SGHAT and CDR2 is FQNNGV. There are 10 residues in the CDR3. In nucleotides, the CDR3 is TGTGCCAGCAGCTTATCCGAGCAGTACTTC. Amino acids: CASSLSEQYF.

This clonotype appeared a few times. This sequence joins TRBV24-1 and TRBJ2-2; 10 bases match TRBD1. Unmatched junction bases numbered 3, after V lost 3 bases and J lost 3 bases. Germline V gene data show CDR1 as KGHDR and CDR2 as SFDVKD. CDR3 length equals 16 residues. The CDR3 here is CATSDHGTGDTGELFF. CDR3 bases: TGTGCCACCAGTGATCACGGGACAGGGGACACCGGGGAGCTGTTTTTT.

The chain uses TRBV6-1 and TRBJ2-7; 7 nucleotides align to TRBD1. The germline gives CDR1 MNHNS, CDR2 SASEGT. This CDR3 comprises 13 residues. Unmatched junction bases numbered 7, after V lost 8 bases and J lost 3 bases. This CDR3 reads CASQPDRNYEQYF. Written as DNA, the CDR3 is TGTGCCAGCCAACCGGACAGGAACTACGAGCAGTACTTC.

This clonotype was detected only a few times. The gene calls are TRBV6-5 and TRBJ1-5, with D possibly matching TRBD1 (6 bases). Trimming removed 5 bases from V and 6 bases from J, with 11 bases in between. The germline CDR1 and CDR2 sequences are MNHEY and SVGAGI. There are 13 residues in the CDR3. The CDR3 sequence: CASSRTVLQPQHF. CDR3 nucleotide sequence: TGTGCCAGCAGTAGGACAGTTCTTCAGCCCCAGCATTTT.

At least ten counts were recorded for this clonotype. V usage is TRBV2 and J usage is TRBJ1-2; 8 bases align to TRBD1. CDR1 and CDR2 (germline): SNHLY, FYNNEI. J gave up 4 bases and V 3 bases, and 4 bases lay outside the gene matches. The CDR3 sequence is 14 residues long. The CDR3 sequence: CASSDSGGGYGYTF. The CDR3 DNA reads TGTGCCAGCAGTGATTCAGGGGGCGGCTATGGCTACACCTTC.

The chain carries TRBV9 and TRBJ2-6, with a tentative D call TRBD1 (6 bases). The CDR3 covers 16 residues. V lost 1 base, J lost 4 bases, and 12 bases lay in between. CDR1 is SGDLS and CDR2 is YYNGEE in the germline V gene. CDR3 amino acids: CASSVTPGTGANVLTF. The CDR3 bases are TGTGCCAGCAGCGTAACACCTGGGACAGGGGCCAACGTCCTGACTTTC.

This clonotype was found a few times. This chain joins TRBV20-1 and TRBJ2-7; the D gene could be TRBD1 or TRBD2 (5 bases each). This CDR3 spans 15 amino acids. Looked up from germline, CDR1 is DFQATT and CDR2 is SNEGSKA (reference sequence). Trimming shortened V by 6 bases and J by 4 bases, and 22 bases separated the two germline ends. This CDR3 is CSAGGSGTPRYEQYF. The CDR3 nucleotides are TGCAGTGCCGGCGGATCCGGGACGCCCCGTTACGAGCAGTACTTC.

This chain connects TRBV7-2 to TRBJ1-4, with D unresolved. V was pared by 5 bases and J by 5 bases, with 18 bases between. The CDR3 runs to 16 residues. The germline gives CDR1 SGHTA, CDR2 FQGNSA. The CDR3 loop is CASSLNYRAPNEKLFF. The CDR3 DNA reads TGTGCCAGCAGCCTTAATTACCGGGCCCCAAATGAAAAACTGTTTTTT.

CDR3 loop: CSAKDRTLSYEQYF. For the CDR3, the DNA is TGCAGCGCGAAGGACAGAACTCTTTCCTACGAGCAGTACTTC. This chain uses TRBV29-1 with TRBJ2-7; D possibly corresponds to TRBD1 (6 bases). V shed 7 bases and J shed 1 base, with 17 bases lying between them. Germline V gene sequence: CDR1 SQVTM, CDR2 ANQGSEA. This CDR3 has 14 residues.

This clonotype turned up a few times. J is TRBJ1-2 and V is TRBV13; possible D gene TRBD1, 5 bases. In germline, CDR1 is PRHDT, CDR2 FYEKMQ (reference sequence). V was shortened by 4 bases and J by 1 base, with 13 bases between the two germline ends. The CDR3 is 15 amino acids. The CDR3 region has the DNA TGTGCCAGCAGCTGGGACCGGGCCCTTAACTATGGCTACACCTTC. This translates into CASSWDRALNYGYTF.

This clonotype was seen at least ten times. The V call is TRBV29-1, the J call TRBJ1-2; D gene uncertain. The length of the CDR3 is 11 residues. V was pared by 3 bases and J by 13 bases, with 15 bases between. Per the germline V gene, CDR1 is SQVTM and CDR2 is ANQGSEA. The CDR3 DNA follows: TGCAGCGTTGATGGGGTGGAGGGCGCCACCTTC. Amino acids: CSVDGVEGATF.